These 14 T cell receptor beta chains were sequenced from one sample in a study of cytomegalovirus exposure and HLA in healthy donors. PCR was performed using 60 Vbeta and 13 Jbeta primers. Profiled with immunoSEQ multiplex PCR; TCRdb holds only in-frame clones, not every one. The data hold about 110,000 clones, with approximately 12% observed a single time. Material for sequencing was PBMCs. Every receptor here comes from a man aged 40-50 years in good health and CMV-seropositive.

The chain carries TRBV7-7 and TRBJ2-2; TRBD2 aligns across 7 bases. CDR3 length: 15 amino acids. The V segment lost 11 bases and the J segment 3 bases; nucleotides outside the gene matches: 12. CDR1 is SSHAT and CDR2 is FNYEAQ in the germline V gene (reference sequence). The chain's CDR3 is CAVGGPNRDTGELFF. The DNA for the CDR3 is TGTGCCGTGGGAGGGCCCAACCGCGACACCGGGGAGCTGTTTTTT.

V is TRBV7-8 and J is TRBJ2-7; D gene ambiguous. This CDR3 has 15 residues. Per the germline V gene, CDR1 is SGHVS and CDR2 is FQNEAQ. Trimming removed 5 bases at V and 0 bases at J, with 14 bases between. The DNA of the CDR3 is TGTGCCAGCAGCCCCCCCGCCCATAGCTCCTACGAGCAGTACTTC. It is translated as CASSPPAHSSYEQYF.

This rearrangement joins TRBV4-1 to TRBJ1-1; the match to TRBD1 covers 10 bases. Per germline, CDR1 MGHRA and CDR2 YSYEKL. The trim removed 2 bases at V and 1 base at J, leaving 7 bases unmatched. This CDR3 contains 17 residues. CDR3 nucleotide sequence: TGCGCCAGCAGCCAAACCCGGGACAGGGGATGGAACACTGAAGCTTTCTTT. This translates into CASSQTRDRGWNTEAFF.

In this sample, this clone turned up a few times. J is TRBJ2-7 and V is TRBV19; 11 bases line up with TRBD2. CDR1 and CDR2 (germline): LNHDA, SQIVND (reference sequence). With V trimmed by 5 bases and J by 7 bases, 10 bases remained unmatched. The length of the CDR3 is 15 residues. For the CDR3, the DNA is TGTGCCAGTAGTGCCGGGACTAGCGGAGGGGGGGAGCAGTACTTC. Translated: CASSAGTSGGGEQYF.

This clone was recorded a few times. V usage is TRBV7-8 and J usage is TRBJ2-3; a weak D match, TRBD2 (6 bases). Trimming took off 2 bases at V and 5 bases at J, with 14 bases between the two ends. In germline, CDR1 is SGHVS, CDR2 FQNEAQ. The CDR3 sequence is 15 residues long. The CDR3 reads CASSLLGGKGDTQYF. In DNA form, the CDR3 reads TGTGCCAGCAGCTTATTGGGGGGAAAGGGAGATACGCAGTATTTT.

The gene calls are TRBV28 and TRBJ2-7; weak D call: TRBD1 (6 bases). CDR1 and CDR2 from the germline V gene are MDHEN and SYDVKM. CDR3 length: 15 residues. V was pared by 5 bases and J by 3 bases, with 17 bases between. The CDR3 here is CASSTSGRDIYEQYF. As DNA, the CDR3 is TGTGCCAGCAGTACCTCCGGACGGGACATCTACGAGCAGTACTTC.

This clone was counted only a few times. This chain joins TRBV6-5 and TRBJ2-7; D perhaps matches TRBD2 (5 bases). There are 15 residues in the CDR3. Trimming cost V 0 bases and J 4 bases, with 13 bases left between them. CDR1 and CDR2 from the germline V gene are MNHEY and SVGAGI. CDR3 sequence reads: CASSYSTELGYEQYF. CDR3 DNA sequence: TGTGCCAGCAGTTACTCCACGGAACTAGGGTACGAGCAGTACTTC.

CDR3 region: CASSPWTGKVQPQHF. CDR3 DNA: TGTGCCAGCAGTCCTTGGACAGGGAAGGTTCAGCCCCAGCATTTT. The chain has TRBV28 and TRBJ1-5, with 8 bases matching TRBD1. The V gene's germline CDR1 is MDHEN and CDR2 SYDVKM. J lost 6 bases, V lost 5 bases, and 9 bases had no gene match. This CDR3 has 15 amino acids.

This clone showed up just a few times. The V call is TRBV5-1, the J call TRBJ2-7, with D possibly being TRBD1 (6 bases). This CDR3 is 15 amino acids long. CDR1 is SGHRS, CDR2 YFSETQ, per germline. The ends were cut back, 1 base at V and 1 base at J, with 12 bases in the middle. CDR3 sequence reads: CASSLLEDSSYEQYF. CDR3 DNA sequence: TGCGCCAGCAGCTTGCTAGAGGACAGTTCCTACGAGCAGTACTTC.

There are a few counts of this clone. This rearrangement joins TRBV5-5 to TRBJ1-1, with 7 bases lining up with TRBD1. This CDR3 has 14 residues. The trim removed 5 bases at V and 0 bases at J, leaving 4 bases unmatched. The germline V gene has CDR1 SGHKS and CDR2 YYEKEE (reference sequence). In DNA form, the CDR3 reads TGTGCCAGCAGGTGGACAGGCATGAACACTGAAGCTTTCTTT. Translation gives CASRWTGMNTEAFF.

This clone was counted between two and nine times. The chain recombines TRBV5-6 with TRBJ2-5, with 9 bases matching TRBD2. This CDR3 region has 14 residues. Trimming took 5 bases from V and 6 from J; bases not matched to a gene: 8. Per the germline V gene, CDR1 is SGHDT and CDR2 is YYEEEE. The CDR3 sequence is CASSSGTSFKTQYF. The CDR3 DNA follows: TGTGCCAGCAGTTCCGGGACTAGCTTCAAGACCCAGTACTTC.

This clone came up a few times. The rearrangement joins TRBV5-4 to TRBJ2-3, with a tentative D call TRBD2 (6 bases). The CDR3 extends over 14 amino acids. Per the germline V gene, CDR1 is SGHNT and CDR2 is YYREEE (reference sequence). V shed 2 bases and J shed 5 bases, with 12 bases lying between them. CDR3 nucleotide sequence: TGTGCCAGCAGCTTAACGGGAGCGAAAGATACGCAGTATTTT. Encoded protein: CASSLTGAKDTQYF.

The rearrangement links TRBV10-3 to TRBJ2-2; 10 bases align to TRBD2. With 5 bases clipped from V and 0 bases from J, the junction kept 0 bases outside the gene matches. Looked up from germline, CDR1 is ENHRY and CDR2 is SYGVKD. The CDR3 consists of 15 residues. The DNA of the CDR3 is TGTGCCATCAGTACTAGCGGGACGAACACCGGGGAGCTGTTTTTT. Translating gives CAISTSGTNTGELFF.

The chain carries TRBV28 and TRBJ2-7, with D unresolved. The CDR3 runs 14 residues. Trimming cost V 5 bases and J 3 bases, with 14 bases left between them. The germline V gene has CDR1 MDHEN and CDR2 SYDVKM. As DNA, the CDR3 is TGTGCCAGCAGTAAGACTTACATGGGCTACGAGCAGTACTTC. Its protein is CASSKTYMGYEQYF.